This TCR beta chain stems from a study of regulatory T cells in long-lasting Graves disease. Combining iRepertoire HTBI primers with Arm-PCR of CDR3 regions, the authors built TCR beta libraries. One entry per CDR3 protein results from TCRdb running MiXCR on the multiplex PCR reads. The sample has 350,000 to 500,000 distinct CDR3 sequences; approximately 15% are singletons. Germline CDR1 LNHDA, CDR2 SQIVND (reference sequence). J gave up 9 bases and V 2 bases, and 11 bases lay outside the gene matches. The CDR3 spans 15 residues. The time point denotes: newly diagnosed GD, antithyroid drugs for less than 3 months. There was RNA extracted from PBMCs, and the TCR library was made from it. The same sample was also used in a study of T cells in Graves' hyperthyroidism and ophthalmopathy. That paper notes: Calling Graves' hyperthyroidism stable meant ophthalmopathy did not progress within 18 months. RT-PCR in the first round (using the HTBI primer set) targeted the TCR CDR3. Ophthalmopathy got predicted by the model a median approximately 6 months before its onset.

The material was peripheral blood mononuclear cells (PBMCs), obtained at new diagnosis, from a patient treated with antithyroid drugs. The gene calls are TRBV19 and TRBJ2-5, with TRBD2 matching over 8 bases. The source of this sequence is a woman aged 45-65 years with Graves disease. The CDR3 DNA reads TGTGCCAGTAGTATAACTAGCGGCCCTCGGGGGGCCCAGTACTTC. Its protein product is CASSITSGPRGAQYF.